This is a list of T cell receptor beta chains from one sample in a study of blood T cell repertoires in COVID-19. TCRdb's copy holds only in-frame clones and misses some; the assay was immunoSEQ multiplex PCR. Among more than 200,000 clones, approximately 89% were seen once, and the ten largest hold 3% to 4%. Sequencing used PBMCs or T cells enriched from blood (not recorded which). Every receptor here comes from a young woman who had been exposed to COVID-19. The CDR3 runs from the conserved cysteine through the conserved F or W. Fields, in order: J gene, D gene, V gene, clone size, CDR3 protein, CDR3 DNA. A D gene is named only where the DNA matches it firmly. Clone size is given for some rows only: seen once, a few or many times, or a class if the clone is expanded.

J: TRBJ2-2; D: TRBD2; V: TRBV3-1/TRBV3-2; size: -; CDR3: CASSLRLAGEIGAGELFF; DNA: TGTGCCAGCAGCCTAAGACTAGCGGGAGAGATCGGGGCGGGGGAGCTGTTTTTT
J: TRBJ2-2; D: TRBD2; V: TRBV2; size: -; CDR3: CASSGGTSGTGELFF; DNA: TGTGCCAGCAGTGGCGGGACTAGCGGGACCGGGGAGCTGTTTTTT
J: TRBJ2-1; D: TRBD1; V: TRBV24-1; size: -; CDR3: CATSDPRQGAGNEQFF; DNA: TGTGCCACCAGTGACCCCAGACAGGGGGCAGGCAATGAGCAGTTCTTC
J: TRBJ2-1; D: TRBD2; V: TRBV7-9; size: -; CDR3: CASSTGLATQGEQFF; DNA: TGTGCCAGCAGCACGGGACTAGCGACCCAAGGTGAGCAGTTCTTC
J: TRBJ2-7; D: TRBD1; V: TRBV3-1/TRBV3-2; size: -; CDR3: CASSQADRADEQYF; DNA: TGTGCCAGCAGCCAAGCGGACAGGGCCGACGAGCAGTACTTC
J: TRBJ1-1; D: -; V: TRBV4-1; size: few; CDR3: CASSGGRGLTTEAFF; DNA: TGCGCCAGCAGCGGTGGAAGGGGTTTGACCACTGAAGCTTTCTTT
J: TRBJ2-5; D: TRBD2; V: TRBV5-1; size: -; CDR3: CASSLRGVSGRAETQYF; DNA: TGCGCCAGCAGCTTGAGAGGGGTTAGCGGGAGGGCCGAGACCCAGTACTTC
J: TRBJ1-3; D: -; V: TRBV3-1/TRBV3-2; size: -; CDR3: CASSQGLARMMDTIYF; DNA: TGTGCCAGCAGCCAAGGTTTGGCCAGGATGATGGACACCATATATTTT
J: TRBJ1-2; D: -; V: TRBV5-1; size: -; CDR3: CASSLEAGRGYTF; DNA: TGCGCCAGCAGCTTGGAGGCAGGGCGCGGCTACACCTTC
J: TRBJ1-3; D: -; V: TRBV9; size: once; CDR3: CASSVRPPGTIYF; DNA: TGTGCCAGCAGCGTAAGGCCCCCAGGCACCATATATTTT
J: TRBJ2-1; D: -; V: TRBV9; size: -; CDR3: CASSGRTTPSSYNEQFF; DNA: TGTGCCAGCAGCGGACGAACTACACCCAGCTCCTACAATGAGCAGTTCTTC
J: TRBJ1-5; D: -; V: TRBV6-1; size: -; CDR3: CASSEDLVAGLGNQPQHF; DNA: TGTGCCAGCAGTGAAGATTTAGTTGCAGGTTTGGGCAATCAGCCCCAGCATTTT
J: TRBJ1-1; D: TRBD1; V: TRBV18; size: -; CDR3: CASSQGQGSTEAFF; DNA: TGTGCCAGCTCCCAGGGACAGGGGAGCACTGAAGCTTTCTTT
J: TRBJ2-3; D: TRBD1; V: TRBV19; size: -; CDR3: CASSMRTGGTDTQYF; DNA: TGTGCCAGTAGTATGAGGACAGGAGGTACAGATACGCAGTATTTT
J: TRBJ2-7; D: -; V: TRBV19; size: -; CDR3: CASISGAPPYEQYF; DNA: TGTGCCAGTATCTCCGGAGCCCCACCCTACGAGCAGTACTTC
J: TRBJ2-7; D: TRBD1; V: TRBV27; size: once; CDR3: CASRDRDHEQYF; DNA: TGTGCCAGCAGGGACAGGGACCACGAGCAGTACTTC
J: TRBJ2-7; D: -; V: TRBV6-6; size: few; CDR3: CASSYTPARGEQYF; DNA: TGTGCCAGCAGTTACACCCCGGCACGGGGCGAGCAGTACTTC
J: TRBJ1-1; D: TRBD1; V: TRBV10-2; size: -; CDR3: CASTPGQGLITEAFF; DNA: TGCGCCAGCACACCGGGACAGGGATTGATCACTGAAGCTTTCTTT
J: TRBJ2-7; D: TRBD1; V: TRBV3-1/TRBV3-2; size: -; CDR3: CASSQLQGAIPYEQYF; DNA: TGTGCCAGCAGCCAGCTACAGGGGGCGATTCCCTACGAGCAGTACTTC
J: TRBJ2-3; D: -; V: TRBV5-1; size: -; CDR3: CASSLDGIDTDTQYF; DNA: TGCGCCAGCAGCTTGGACGGGATAGACACAGATACGCAGTATTTT
J: TRBJ1-4; D: TRBD1; V: TRBV6-5; size: -; CDR3: CASSRGQGGDEKLFF; DNA: TGTGCCAGCAGTAGAGGACAGGGCGGCGATGAAAAACTGTTTTTT
J: TRBJ1-4; D: -; V: TRBV4-1; size: once; CDR3: CASSQRGLGAQNEKLFF; DNA: TGCGCCAGCAGCCAAAGGGGACTTGGAGCCCAAAATGAAAAACTGTTTTTT
J: TRBJ1-2; D: -; V: TRBV20-1; size: -; CDR3: CSASPGYTF; DNA: TGCAGTGCGTCCCCGGGGTACACCTTC